The source of this T cell receptor beta chain is a study of blood T cell repertoires in COVID-19 (dated by TCRdb to 2019 to 2021). About the investigation overall: Collaborator samples came from the United States, Italy and Spain and covered acute and convalescent phases of COVID-19. The prospective study material was composed of cDNA or gDNA derived from T cells, B-cell-depleted T cells, or PBMCs. The dataset comprised deeply sampled blood TCRbeta repertoires from subjects exposed to, actively infected with, or recovered from COVID-19. The repertoires were released in a freely available public database intended as a resource for research on the immune response to SARS-CoV-2. Samples were obtained from the ongoing ImmuneRACE study (first 160 participants) and from 1,254 subjects provided by 6 global collaborators. Nearly every sample came with metadata listing a de-identified subject ID, COVID-19 status, age in years and sex. Where HLA class I and class II types were available, the types were taken from metadata supplied by the sample provider, not from assay-based typing. Results the study describes overall, beyond this receptor: The quantity of clinical and demographic metadata differed by source and by participant and was supplied without curation.

Collaborating institutions collected whole blood in K2EDTA tubes following their own protocols. For TCRbeta analysis, collaborators shipped samples as frozen whole blood, isolated PBMCs, or DNA extracted from either of those sample types. Regarding this clone: Its specific antigen is unknown. No base-level quality is on record; no much larger clone is a single base apart.

The immunoSEQ Assay, a bias-controlled multiplex PCR, was used to amplify TCRbeta CDR3 regions from genomic DNA. The study's own analysis went as follows. The number of nucleated cells in each sample was estimated by amplification of reference gene primers within the assay. To quantify the absolute abundance of each unique TCRbeta CDR3 rearrangement, sequence reads were collapsed and filtered. Productive Simpson clonality was computed per sample as the square root of Simpson's diversity index over productive rearrangements. As stored in TCRdb, this immuneACCESS dataset retains in-frame rearrangements with V and J assigned. A fraction of the clones does not appear; measured against another copy, unresolved V genes explain less than half of the discrepancy, and the remainder lacks a known reason. That table supplies the V and J calls and clone size; D and trimming were determined from the DNA. The sample table lists about 230,000 clones, around four fifths of them with a count of one. The top ten clones comprise just over 2.5% of the sample.

The CDR3, cysteine through phenylalanine, is 13 amino acids long. Just CDR3 DNA is preserved here, 39 bases in frame from base 1. Trimming removed 2 bases from V and 8 bases from J, leaving 10 bases between the germline ends. The germline V gene sets CDR1 to SGHAT and CDR2 to FQNNGV. This TCR was sampled from a woman in her seventies with active or convalescent COVID-19. The chain joins TRBV11-2 to TRBJ1-5; no D gene can be assigned with confidence. The sample taken for sequencing was peripheral blood. The DNA is TGTGCCAGCAGCTTATCACCAGCGGAGCCCCAGCATTTT. Its product reads: CASSLSPAEPQHF.